A single sample gave rise to the 27 T cell receptor beta chains below, sequenced in a study of molecular identifiers for immune sequencing clone quantification. TCRdb fed the PCR reads into MiXCR, producing one record per CDR3 protein. The data contain under 600,000 distinct CDR3 sequences, about a fifth of them singletons. Sequences were obtained from naive CD8+ T cells from blood, with Jurkat cell RNA spiked in. Noted subset: FACS-sorted CD8+CD4-CCR7+CD45RA+ naive T cells. These receptors were collected from a human donor in good health. Some libraries in this study had Jurkat cell RNA spiked in.

This clonotype was detected only a few times. The chain couples TRBV9 to TRBJ2-5; TRBD2 aligns across 9 bases. Trimming took 2 bases from V and 4 from J; bases not matched to a gene: 3. Per the germline V gene, CDR1 is SGDLS and CDR2 is YYNGEE. CDR3 size: 14 residues. In DNA, the CDR3 is TGTGCCAGCAGCGTGCTAGCGGGGACAGAGACCCAGTACTTC. Its translation: CASSVLAGTETQYF.

The chain links TRBV19 to TRBJ2-7, with 8 bases identical to TRBD1. Trimming took 4 bases from V and 7 from J; bases not matched to a gene: 12. The CDR3 totals 15 residues. Germline V CDR1 and CDR2: LNHDA, SQIVND (reference sequence). The CDR3 bases are TGTGCCAGTAGTACAGGGGGCCGATCTTCCGGGGAGCAGTACTTC. Encoded protein: CASSTGGRSSGEQYF.

This clonotype has a count of ten or more. The chain employs TRBV12-3 or TRBV12-4 and TRBJ2-3; D possibly corresponds to TRBD2 (6 bases). This CDR3 region has 14 residues. Between the trimmed V and J ends, which lost 5 bases and 4 bases, there was a span of 13 bases. The CDR3 reads CASSPWGGSDTQYF. Here the CDR3 DNA reads TGTGCCAGCAGTCCTTGGGGAGGTTCAGATACGCAGTATTTT.

In this sample, this clonotype turned up many times. The V and J genes are TRBV6-5 and TRBJ1-6, with D possibly being TRBD1 (5 bases). V was cut by 2 bases and J by 5 bases, with 10 bases left in between. CDR3 length equals 15 residues. CDR1 MNHEY and CDR2 SVGAGI come from the germline V gene. This chain's CDR3 is CASSYLTENNSPLHF. CDR3 nucleotides: TGTGCCAGCAGTTACCTGACAGAAAATAATTCACCCCTCCACTTT.

A word on this clonotype: A read error may explain this, as a much larger clone is one base away. The CDR3 loop is CGARTKGYSGANVLTF. CDR3 coding DNA: TGCGGTGCTAGAACTAAAGGGTATTCTGGGGCCAACGTCCTGACTTTC. This sequence joins TRBV20-1 and TRBJ2-6; no firm D call. Germline V lookup: CDR1 DFQATT, CDR2 SNEGSKA (reference sequence). This CDR3 has 16 amino acids.

This clonotype was counted many times. This rearrangement joins TRBV5-6 to TRBJ2-7, with TRBD2 identical over 9 bases. This CDR3 spans 13 amino acids. Germline-derived CDR1 and CDR2 are SGHDT and YYEEEE. Unmatched junction bases numbered 2, after V lost 2 bases and J lost 5 bases. The CDR3 DNA follows: TGTGCCAGCAGCTTTGCGGGGGGGCACGAGCAGTACTTC. Translation: CASSFAGGHEQYF.

This clonotype showed up just a few times. The chain has TRBV6-2 or TRBV6-3 and TRBJ2-7; tentative D call: TRBD2 (5 bases). V lost 2 bases, J lost 5 bases, and 16 bases lay in between. The CDR3 covers 15 residues. Germline assignment: CDR1 MNHEY and CDR2 SVGEGT. CDR3 residues: CASSYISGVRDEQYF. DNA for the CDR3: TGTGCCAGCAGTTACATTTCAGGTGTGCGGGACGAGCAGTACTTC.

To note about this clonotype: One end of the junction does not line up with germline, which may come from a read error. The J gene is TRBJ1-2, the V gene TRBV6-4, with D tentatively TRBD1 (5 bases). CDR3 length equals 14 residues. From germline, CDR1 is MRHNA and CDR2 SNTAGT. The CDR3 DNA reads as TGTGCCAGCAGGCCCCTCAGGGCTAACTATGGCTACGCCTTC. Translated, it gives CASRPLRANYGYAF.

Comment on this clonotype: Possible read error: a much larger clone is one base away. This chain uses TRBV27 with TRBJ2-7; maybe TRBD1 (7 bases). The germline V gene has CDR1 MNHEY and CDR2 SMNVEV (reference sequence). V lost 6 bases to trimming and J lost 5 bases, with 20 bases between them. This CDR3 comprises 15 residues. The chain's CDR3 is CASSLGAGGIHEQYF. The CDR3 DNA reads as TGTGCCAGCAGCCTGGGGGCAGGGGGGATCCACGAGCAGTACTTC.

On this clonotype: A much larger clone differs from this one at a single base, so this may be a read error. The J gene is TRBJ2-2, the V gene TRBV5-6, with a tentative D call TRBD2 (5 bases). Germline V gene data show CDR1 as SGHDT and CDR2 as YYEEEE. The CDR3 loop spans 14 amino acids. The CDR3: CASSLAGLAGELLF. Here the CDR3 DNA reads TGTGCCAGCAGCTTGGCCGGGTTGGCCGGGGAGCTGCTTTTT.

About this clonotype itself: Given a much more abundant clone one base away, this may be a read error. The gene calls are TRBV6-1 and TRBJ2-3, with D possibly TRBD1 on 6 matching bases. V was pared by 4 bases and J by 1 base, with 12 bases between. Germline CDR1 MNHNS, CDR2 SASEGT. The CDR3 runs to 15 residues. For the CDR3, the DNA is TGTGCCAGCAGTGGAGAGGGGGACGGCACAGATACGCAGTATTTT. Its translation: CASSGEGDGTDTQYF.

The table lists this clonotype with a few counts. The chain recombines TRBV6-2 or TRBV6-3 with TRBJ2-3; the match to TRBD2 covers 12 bases. V gave up 6 bases and J gave up 4 bases; unmatched junction bases: 14. The CDR3 has 18 amino acids. The germline V gene encodes CDR1 MNHEY and CDR2 SVGEGT. CDR3 nucleotide sequence: TGTGCCAGCAGGGCTAGGACTAGCGGGGATTTCTCGGCAGATACGCAGTATTTT. This codes for CASRARTSGDFSADTQYF.

The chain couples TRBV12-3 or TRBV12-4 to TRBJ2-2; 9 bases line up with TRBD1. Germline trimming cut 6 bases from V and 4 bases from J; bases unmatched to any gene: 6. The CDR3 runs to 15 residues. For the CDR3, the DNA is TGTGCCAGCAGAGGGACAGGGCCAGCCACCGGGGAGCTGTTTTTT. Residues: CASRGTGPATGELFF.

This clonotype was found many times. J is TRBJ2-5 and V is TRBV2, with D possibly being TRBD1 (6 bases). Deletions cut 11 bases from V and 2 bases from J, with 21 bases between. Germline V gene lookup returns CDR1 SNHLY and CDR2 FYNNEI. This CDR3 is built from 15 residues. As DNA, the CDR3 is TGTGCCCGACAATCAGCCAGGGACAAACAAGAGACCCAGTACTTC. It codes for CARQSARDKQETQYF. The full variable domain, with the rest looked up from reference TRBV2 and TRBJ2-5, is EPEVTQTPSHQVTQMGQEVILRCVPISNHLYFYWYRQILGQKVEFLVSFYNNEISEKSEIFDDQFSVERPDGSNFTLKIRSTKLEDSAMYFCARQSARDKQETQYFGPGTRLLVL.

V gene TRBV4-3 combines with J gene TRBJ2-7; 12 nucleotides align to TRBD2. Germline loops: CDR1 LGHNA, CDR2 YSLEER. The V gene end was trimmed by 1 base and the J gene end by 2 bases; junction bases not matched to a gene: 3. This CDR3 contains 16 residues. This chain's CDR3 is CASSQVLAGGAYEQYF. As DNA, the CDR3 is TGCGCCAGCAGCCAAGTTCTAGCGGGAGGGGCCTACGAGCAGTACTTC.

This clonotype occurred many times. V is TRBV27 and J is TRBJ2-5; TRBD1 might be the D (5 bases). V gave up 4 bases and J gave up 2 bases, with 8 bases separating them. The CDR3 consists of 13 residues. Germline lookup yields CDR1 MNHEY and CDR2 SMNVEV (reference sequence). The chain's CDR3 is CASSWQGQETQYF. CDR3 DNA: TGTGCCAGCAGTTGGCAGGGACAAGAGACCCAGTACTTC.

This sequence joins TRBV28 and TRBJ2-6; unclear D gene. This CDR3 comprises 17 residues. V was shortened by 2 bases and J by 0 bases, with 11 bases between the two germline ends. Per germline, CDR1 MDHEN and CDR2 SYDVKM. CDR3 DNA: TGTGCCAGCAGTTTACACAAGACCTACTCTGGGGCCAACGTCCTGACTTTC. Translation gives CASSLHKTYSGANVLTF. Complete variable domain (other parts from reference TRBV28 and TRBJ2-6): DVKVTQSSRYLVKRTGEKVFLECVQDMDHENMFWYRQDPGLGLRLIYFSYDVKMKEKGDIPEGYSVSREKKERFSLILESASTNQTSMYLCASSLHKTYSGANVLTFGAGSRLTVL.

The chain uses TRBV20-1 and TRBJ2-7; D might be TRBD2 (6 bases). Germline CDR1 is DFQATT and CDR2 is SNEGSKA (reference sequence). The CDR3 spans 12 residues. V was trimmed by 7 bases and J by 2 bases, leaving 12 bases between them. The CDR3 here is CSVRGTTYEQYF. CDR3 nucleotides: TGCAGTGTACGGGGGACGACCTACGAGCAGTACTTC.

This clonotype showed up just a few times. This chain uses TRBV27 with TRBJ2-1, with D tentatively TRBD2 (6 bases). The CDR3 runs 16 residues. The germline V gene encodes CDR1 MNHEY and CDR2 SMNVEV (reference sequence). V was cut by 0 bases and J by 4 bases, with 13 bases left in between. CDR3 DNA sequence: TGTGCCAGCAGTTTATCGTCGGGGGACCTATACAATGAGCAGTTCTTC. Its translation: CASSLSSGDLYNEQFF.

This clonotype was detected a few times. The gene calls are TRBV29-1 and TRBJ1-2; D remains unclear. Trimming took 0 bases from V and 4 from J, leaving 9 bases between them. The germline V gene encodes CDR1 SQVTM and CDR2 ANQGSEA. The CDR3 has 13 residues. The DNA for the CDR3 is TGCAGCGTTGAAGATCGGGCAAGCTATGGCTACACCTTC. This gives the protein CSVEDRASYGYTF.

This clonotype was counted between two and nine times. The rearrangement joins TRBV5-6 to TRBJ2-5; the match to TRBD2 covers 7 bases. The trim removed 1 base at V and 4 bases at J, leaving 7 bases unmatched. This CDR3 spans 15 amino acids. Germline V gives CDR1 SGHDT, CDR2 YYEEEE. This CDR3 is CASSLTPGGSETQYF. CDR3 DNA: TGTGCCAGCAGCTTGACCCCGGGAGGCTCAGAGACCCAGTACTTC.

This clonotype has just a few counts. The chain uses TRBV5-6 and TRBJ1-1; 9 nucleotides agree with TRBD1. The CDR3 runs to 16 residues. CDR1 and CDR2 (germline): SGHDT, YYEEEE. Germline trimming cut 2 bases from V and 1 base from J; bases unmatched to any gene: 6. This CDR3 reads CASSFPGTGRNTEAFF. CDR3 in DNA: TGTGCCAGCAGCTTTCCGGGGACAGGGAGGAACACTGAAGCTTTCTTT.

Remarks on this clonotype: A much larger clone lies a single base off, so this may be a read error. J is TRBJ2-2 and V is TRBV7-9; D remains unclear. The CDR3 spans 16 residues. The germline V gene encodes CDR1 SEHNR and CDR2 FQNEAQ (reference sequence). Trimming stripped 4 bases from V and 0 bases from J, with 12 bases between. As DNA, the CDR3 is TGTGCCAGCAGCTCATTGACCGAAACGAACACCGGGGAGCTGTTTTTT. Translating it yields CASSSLTETNTGELFF.

This clonotype turned up a few times. The chain links TRBV14 to TRBJ2-7, with 7 bases aligning to TRBD2. The J segment lost 2 bases and the V segment lost 2 bases, leaving 3 bases of the junction unmatched. This CDR3 has 14 residues. CDR1 and CDR2 from the germline V gene are SGHDN and FVKESK. CDR3 sequence reads: CASSQWEGTYEQYF. The DNA for the CDR3 is TGTGCCAGCAGCCAATGGGAGGGGACCTACGAGCAGTACTTC.

This clonotype came up a few times. The gene calls are TRBV7-9 and TRBJ2-1; D is unclear. The ends were cut back, 5 bases at V and 9 bases at J, with 8 bases in the middle. Germline lookup yields CDR1 SEHNR and CDR2 FQNEAQ (reference sequence). The CDR3 runs 11 residues. CDR3 bases: TGTGCCAGCAGCCGTACCCGTGAGCAGTTCTTC. Translating gives CASSRTREQFF.

The chain combines TRBV28 with TRBJ2-7; TRBD1 matches at 9 bases. In germline, CDR1 is MDHEN, CDR2 SYDVKM. This CDR3 contains 15 residues. V lost 3 bases to trimming and J lost 4 bases; unmatched junction nucleotides: 7. The CDR3 DNA reads as TGTGCCAGCAGTTTTAGGGGGACAGGGAGGTACGAGCAGTACTTC. Translating it yields CASSFRGTGRYEQYF.

This clonotype was picked up a small number of times. The gene calls are TRBV19 and TRBJ2-4; no clear D gene. Trimming stripped 5 bases from V and 2 bases from J, with 7 bases between. The CDR3 sequence is 13 residues long. Germline CDR1 LNHDA, CDR2 SQIVND (reference sequence). CDR3 residues: CASSPTTKNIQYF. The CDR3, as DNA: TGTGCCAGTAGTCCCACGACCAAAAACATTCAGTACTTC.